This T cell receptor (beta chain) emerged from a study of T cell clonality in common variable immunodeficiency. Whole-study findings and limits: Reportedly, TCR beta sequences from common variable immunodeficiency showed fewer deletions and N-nucleotide insertions. The cause of increased CVID clonality remains unclear without subpopulation sequencing.

Measured with immunoSEQ multiplex PCR; TCRdb has only the in-frame clones, and not every one. The sample presents around 47,000 clones, none singletons. This clone was seen a handful of times. Its target is unknown. The TCR originated in a person aged 18 to 70 in good health. Sequencing was carried out using peripheral blood mononuclear cells.

CDR3 residues: CASSSSPIGGYTF. The part of the CDR3 DNA that was read is TGTGCCAGTAGTAGTTCCCCGATCGGGGGC. The chain carries TRBV19 and TRBJ1-2; D is unresolved. The read is 3 residues too short to cover the CDR3 end, so that end is filled in from the germline J gene. Germline CDR1 and CDR2: LNHDA and SQIVND (reference sequence). The CDR3 has 13 amino acids.